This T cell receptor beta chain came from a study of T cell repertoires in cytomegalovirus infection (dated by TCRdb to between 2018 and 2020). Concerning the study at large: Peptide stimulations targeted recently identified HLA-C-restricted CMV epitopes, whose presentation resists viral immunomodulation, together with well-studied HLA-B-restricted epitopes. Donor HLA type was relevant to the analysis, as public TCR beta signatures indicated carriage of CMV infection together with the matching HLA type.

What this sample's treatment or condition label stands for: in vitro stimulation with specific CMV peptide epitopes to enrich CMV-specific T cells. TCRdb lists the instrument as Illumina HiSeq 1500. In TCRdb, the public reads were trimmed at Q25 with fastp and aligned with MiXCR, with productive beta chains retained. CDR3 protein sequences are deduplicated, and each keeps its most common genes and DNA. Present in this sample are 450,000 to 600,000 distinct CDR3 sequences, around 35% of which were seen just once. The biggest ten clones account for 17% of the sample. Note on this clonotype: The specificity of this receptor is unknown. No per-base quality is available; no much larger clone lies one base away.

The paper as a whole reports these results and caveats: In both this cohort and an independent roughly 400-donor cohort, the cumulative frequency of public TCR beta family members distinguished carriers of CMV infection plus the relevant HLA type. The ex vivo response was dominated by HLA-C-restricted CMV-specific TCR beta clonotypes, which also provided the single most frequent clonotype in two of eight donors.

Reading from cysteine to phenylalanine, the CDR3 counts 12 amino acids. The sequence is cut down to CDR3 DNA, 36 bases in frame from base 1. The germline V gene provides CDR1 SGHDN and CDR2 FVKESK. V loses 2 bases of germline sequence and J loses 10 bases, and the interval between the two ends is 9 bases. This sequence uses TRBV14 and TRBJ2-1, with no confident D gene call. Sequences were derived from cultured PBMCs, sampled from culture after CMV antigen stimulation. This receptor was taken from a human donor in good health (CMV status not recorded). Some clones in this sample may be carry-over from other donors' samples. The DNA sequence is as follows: TGTGCCAGCAGCCAAAGCTCGAGGGAGCAGTTCTTC. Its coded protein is CASSQSSREQFF.